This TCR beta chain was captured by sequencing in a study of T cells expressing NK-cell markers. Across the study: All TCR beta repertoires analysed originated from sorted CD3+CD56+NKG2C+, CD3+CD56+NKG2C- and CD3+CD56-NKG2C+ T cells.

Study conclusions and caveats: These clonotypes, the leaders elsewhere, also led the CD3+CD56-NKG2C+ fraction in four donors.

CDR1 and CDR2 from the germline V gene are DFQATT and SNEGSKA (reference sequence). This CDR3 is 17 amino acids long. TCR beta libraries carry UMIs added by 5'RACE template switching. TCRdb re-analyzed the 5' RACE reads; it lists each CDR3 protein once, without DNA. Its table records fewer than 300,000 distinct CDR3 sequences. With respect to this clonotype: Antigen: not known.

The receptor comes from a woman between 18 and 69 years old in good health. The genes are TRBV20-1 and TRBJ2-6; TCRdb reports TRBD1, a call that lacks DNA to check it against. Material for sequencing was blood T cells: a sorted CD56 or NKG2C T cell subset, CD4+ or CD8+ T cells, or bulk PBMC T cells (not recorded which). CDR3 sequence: CSAFPVQANSGANVLTF.